A single sample gave rise to the 18 T cell receptor beta chains below, sequenced in a study of T cells after yellow fever vaccination. TCRdb re-called the 5' RACE reads with MiXCR, one entry per CDR3 protein. In the table there are 250,000 to 400,000 distinct CDR3 sequences, approximately 4% of which are singletons. Sequenced material: PBMCs, taken 5 days after the yellow fever booster vaccination. Source of these receptors: a man between 18 and 35 years old who received the YFV17D yellow fever vaccine.

The sample holds a few counts of this clonotype. The DNA of the CDR3 is TGTGCCAGCAGTTACCGGCGGGACGGATTAGCCAAAAACATTCAGTACTTC. It yields the protein CASSYRRDGLAKNIQYF. V and J are TRBV6-2 or TRBV6-3 and TRBJ2-4; weak D call: TRBD2 (6 bases). This CDR3 comprises 17 residues. V lost 2 bases and J lost 0, with 14 bases in between. Germline V CDR1 and CDR2: MNHEY, SVGEGT.

In its sample, this clonotype was seen a few times. The chain employs TRBV20-1 and TRBJ2-7; weak D call: TRBD1 (6 bases). CDR1 is DFQATT, CDR2 SNEGSKA, per germline (reference sequence). Trimming cost V 3 bases and J 4 bases, with 22 bases left between them. The CDR3 runs 16 residues. The CDR3 region has the DNA TGCAGTGCTAGGCCCCAGGACAGCCTCCTCCTTTACGAGCAGTACTTC. It codes for CSARPQDSLLLYEQYF.

This clonotype was detected a few times. This rearrangement joins TRBV6-5 to TRBJ1-2, with a tentative D call TRBD1 (5 bases). Trimming stripped 5 bases from V and 5 bases from J, with 18 bases between. Germline V lookup: CDR1 MNHEY, CDR2 SVGAGI. CDR3 size: 15 residues. CDR3 in amino acids: CASSPTRQIFYGYTF. The CDR3 region has the DNA TGTGCCAGCAGTCCTACTCGACAGATTTTTTATGGCTACACCTTC.

This clonotype was found a few times. The chain carries TRBV20-1 and TRBJ1-2; D remains unclear. This CDR3 contains 14 residues. The germline gives CDR1 DFQATT, CDR2 SNEGSKA (reference sequence). The ends were cut back, 2 bases at V and 4 bases at J, with 14 bases in the middle. CDR3 in DNA: TGCAGTGCTAGATACCGGCAGACACGCTATGGCTACACCTTC. Translation: CSARYRQTRYGYTF.

This clonotype has only a few counts. This chain uses TRBV18 with TRBJ2-7; perhaps TRBD2 as D (7 bases). Germline CDR1 is KGHSH and CDR2 is LQKENI. The CDR3 is made up of 15 amino acids. V lost 2 bases, J lost 8 bases, and 19 bases lay in between. CDR3 in amino acids: CASSPDGGRSSQQYF. The CDR3 nucleotides are TGTGCCAGCTCACCAGACGGGGGGCGCTCCTCCCAGCAGTACTTC. Together with reference TRBV18 and TRBJ2-7, the CDR3 gives the full variable domain: NAGVMQNPRHLVRRRGQEARLRCSPMKGHSHVYWYRQLPEEGLKFMVYLQKENIIDESGMPKERFSAEFPKEGPSILRIQQVVRGDSAAYFCASSPDGGRSSQQYFGPGTRLTVT.

V usage is TRBV7-2 and J usage is TRBJ2-3, with 8 bases aligning to TRBD1. J was trimmed by 4 bases and V by 6 bases; bases with no gene match: 6. Germline V CDR1 and CDR2: SGHTA, FQGNSA. The CDR3 has 14 residues. In nucleotides, the CDR3 is TGTGCCAGCAGAGGGACAGGAGTTCCAGATACGCAGTATTTT. It codes for CASRGTGVPDTQYF.

This chain connects TRBV4-2 to TRBJ1-4; maybe TRBD1 (6 bases). The CDR3 runs 16 residues. Germline CDR1 LGHNA, CDR2 YNFKEQ. The germline V and J ends were trimmed by 3 bases and 4 bases, with 15 bases remaining between them. The CDR3 nucleotides read TGTGCCAGCAGCCACCCAAGGACAGCAGATAATGAAAAACTGTTTTTT. Amino acid sequence: CASSHPRTADNEKLFF.

This chain connects TRBV5-4 to TRBJ2-4; 8 bases are a match to TRBD1. The CDR3 is 16 residues long. Germline loops: CDR1 SGHNT, CDR2 YYREEE (reference sequence). Unmatched junction bases numbered 5, after V lost 2 bases and J lost 1 base. The CDR3 DNA sequence: TGTGCCAGCAGCTTAGGCCAGGGGGCGGCCAAAAACATTCAGTACTTC. This gives the protein CASSLGQGAAKNIQYF.

In its sample, this clonotype was seen a few times. The chain links TRBV10-3 to TRBJ2-6, with D perhaps given as TRBD1 or TRBD2 (5 bases each). The CDR3 has 17 amino acids. CDR1 is ENHRY and CDR2 is SYGVKD in the germline V gene. V lost 2 bases, J lost 0 bases, and 11 bases lay in between. The CDR3 is CAISEAGTLSGANVLTF. The CDR3 DNA follows: TGTGCCATCAGTGAGGCCGGGACCCTCTCTGGGGCCAACGTCCTGACTTTC.

The chain carries TRBV20-1 and TRBJ2-7; D uncertain. Trimming cost V 3 bases and J 0 bases, with 15 bases left between them. Per germline, CDR1 DFQATT and CDR2 SNEGSKA (reference sequence). There are 15 residues in the CDR3. The CDR3 nucleotides are TGCAGTGCTAGTTTTATTGGCTCCCACTCCTACGAGCAGTACTTC. It codes for CSASFIGSHSYEQYF.

This chain links TRBV4-1 with TRBJ1-2; D gene uncertain. Germline CDR1 MGHRA, CDR2 YSYEKL. CDR3 length: 14 residues. The V gene lost 1 base and the J gene lost 8 bases, with 14 bases spanning the gap. CDR3 in amino acids: CASSQVGRRRGYTF. The DNA for the CDR3 is TGCGCCAGCAGCCAAGTCGGACGAAGAAGGGGCTACACCTTC.

The V gene is TRBV20-1, the J gene TRBJ2-1, with 8 bases lining up with TRBD2. The ends lost 5 bases at V and 4 bases at J; junction bases unmatched: 7. Germline V CDR1 and CDR2: DFQATT, SNEGSKA (reference sequence). The CDR3 has 14 residues. CDR3 nucleotide sequence: TGCAGTGCTCGAAGCGGGGGCCCTTACAATGAGCAGTTCTTC. Protein product: CSARSGGPYNEQFF.

In this sample, this clonotype turned up a few times. CDR3 coding DNA: TGCGCCAGCAGCGGCGGGACAGGGGTAGGCGAATCGGGCACAGATACGCAGTATTTT. Its protein product is CASSGGTGVGESGTDTQYF. The chain carries TRBV5-1 and TRBJ2-3, with 10 bases that match TRBD1. This CDR3 region has 19 residues. Germline V lookup: CDR1 SGHRS, CDR2 YFSETQ. V gave up 4 bases and J gave up 1 base; unmatched junction bases: 15.

There are a few counts of this clonotype. The V gene is TRBV10-3, the J gene TRBJ2-3; 8 nucleotides line up with TRBD2. Trimming took 7 bases from V and 3 from J; bases not matched to a gene: 9. The CDR3 spans 15 residues. CDR1 and CDR2 from the germline V gene are ENHRY and SYGVKD. The CDR3 sequence: CAIKIRGGVTDTQYF. DNA of the CDR3: TGTGCCATCAAGATTCGGGGGGGGGTTACAGATACGCAGTATTTT.

The chain links TRBV30 to TRBJ2-7; 9 bases align to TRBD2. With V trimmed by 0 bases and J by 2 bases, 2 bases remained unmatched. The V gene's germline CDR1 is GTSNPN and CDR2 SVGIG (reference sequence). The CDR3 is 14 amino acids. The CDR3 coding sequence is TGTGCCTGGAGTGTTCTAGCGGGGACCTACGAGCAGTACTTC. Protein sequence: CAWSVLAGTYEQYF.

V and J are TRBV20-1 and TRBJ2-7; 9 bases fit TRBD1. Germline V gene data show CDR1 as DFQATT and CDR2 as SNEGSKA (reference sequence). Trimming cost V 5 bases and J 4 bases; bases outside gene matches: 9. CDR3 length: 14 amino acids. The CDR3 reads CSAFSGTGLYEQYF. CDR3 DNA sequence: TGCAGTGCTTTTTCCGGGACAGGGCTTTACGAGCAGTACTTC.

The rearrangement uses TRBV29-1 and TRBJ2-7; a possible D gene is TRBD2 (5 bases). Germline V gives CDR1 SQVTM, CDR2 ANQGSEA. V lost 3 bases and J lost 3, with 12 bases in between. The CDR3 totals 13 residues. The CDR3 loop is CSVEWGASYEQYF. Written as DNA, the CDR3 is TGCAGCGTTGAGTGGGGAGCAAGCTACGAGCAGTACTTC.

This clonotype was counted a few times. The rearrangement uses TRBV7-2 and TRBJ2-3; D is unresolved. Germline lookup yields CDR1 SGHTA and CDR2 FQGNSA. The CDR3 runs 12 residues. Trimming left V 4 bases short and J 7 bases short, with 9 bases between. CDR3 coding DNA: TGTGCCAGCAGCTCTTACCCCAATACGCAGTATTTT. Translated: CASSSYPNTQYF.